This T cell receptor (beta chain) emerged from a study of T and B cells in COVID-19 patients. From blood, 250-500 ng of genomic DNA served as TRB template. Multiplex PCR with BIOMED2 TRB-A/B primer pools amplified TRB rearrangements. TCRdb reanalysed the multiplex PCR reads using MiXCR and keeps one entry per CDR3 protein. This table holds approximately 3,200 distinct CDR3 sequences, more than 25% found once. Per the germline V gene, CDR1 is SGHRS and CDR2 is YFSETQ. This CDR3 spans 14 amino acids. V was trimmed by 0 bases and J by 4 bases, leaving 10 bases between them. The receptor's source is a human donor with active COVID-19. The chain employs TRBV5-1 and TRBJ1-2; D remains ambiguous. Sequencing was done on a sample of blood. Here the CDR3 reads CASSLAQTTYGYTF. CDR3 nucleotide sequence: TGCGCCAGCAGCTTGGCACAGACGACCTATGGCTACACCTTC. The full variable domain, rest sourced from reference TRBV5-1 and TRBJ1-2, is KAGVTQTPRYLIKTRGQQVTLSCSPISGHRSVSWYQQTPGQGLQFLFEYFSETQRNKGNFPGRFSGRQFSNSRSEMNVSTLELGDSALYLCASSLAQTTYGYTFGSGTRLTVV.